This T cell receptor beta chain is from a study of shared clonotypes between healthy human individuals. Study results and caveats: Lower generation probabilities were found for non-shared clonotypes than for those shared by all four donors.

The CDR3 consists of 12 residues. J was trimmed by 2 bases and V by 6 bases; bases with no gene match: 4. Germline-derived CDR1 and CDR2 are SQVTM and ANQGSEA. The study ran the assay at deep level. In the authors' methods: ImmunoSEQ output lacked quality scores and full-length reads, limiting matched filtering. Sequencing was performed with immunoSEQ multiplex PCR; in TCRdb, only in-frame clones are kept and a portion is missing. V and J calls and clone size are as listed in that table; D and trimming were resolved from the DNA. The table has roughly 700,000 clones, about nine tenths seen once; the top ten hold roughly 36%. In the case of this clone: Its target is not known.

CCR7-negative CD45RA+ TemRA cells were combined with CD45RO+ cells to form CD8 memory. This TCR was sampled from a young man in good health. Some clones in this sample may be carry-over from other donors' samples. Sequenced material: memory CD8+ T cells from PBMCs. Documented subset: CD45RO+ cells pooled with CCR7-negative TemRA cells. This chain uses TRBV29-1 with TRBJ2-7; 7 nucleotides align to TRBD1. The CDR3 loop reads CSVGTEPYEQYF. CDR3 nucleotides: TGCAGCGTGGGGACAGAGCCCTACGAGCAGTACTTC.